This T cell receptor (beta chain) was sequenced in a study of response to subunit inactivated influenza vaccine. TCRdb recomputed calls from the RT-PCR reads with MiXCR, one row per CDR3 protein. The table has under 200,000 distinct CDR3 sequences, approximately 12% seen once. Sequencing was performed on CD8+ T cells sorted from PBMCs, taken about 23 months after vaccination. This TCR derives from a man between 50 and 75 years old who received an inactivated influenza vaccine.

The CDR3: CASSIELAGGPDTQYF. Here the CDR3 DNA reads TGTGCCAGCAGCATCGAACTAGCGGGGGGGCCAGATACGCAGTATTTT. This chain joins TRBV7-6 and TRBJ2-3, with 13 bases lining up with TRBD2. The V gene end was trimmed by 5 bases and the J gene end by 4 bases; junction bases not matched to a gene: 6. Germline lookup yields CDR1 SGHVS and CDR2 FNYEAQ. The CDR3 totals 16 residues.